This TCR beta chain emerged from a study of cytomegalovirus exposure and HLA in healthy donors. Regarding the study as a whole: Most TCR sequences were uncommon, yet certain public TCRs appeared in many donors.

The PCR had 60 Vbeta and 13 Jbeta primers. Sequencing used immunoSEQ multiplex PCR; TCRdb keeps in-frame clones, though not all of them. This repertoire shows 160,000 or so clones, 87% found once; its top ten account for about 0.93%. In this sample, this clone turned up once. Its antigen remains unidentified. The sequencing sample was made of PBMCs. This sequence originates from a woman in her 30s in good health and CMV-seronegative.

DNA of the CDR3: TGTGCCAGCCGTAAAGGACAGGGGCACACCGGGGAGCTGTTTTTT. It translates to CASRKGQGHTGELFF. This chain joins TRBV5-4 and TRBJ2-2; 9 bases fit TRBD1. The V gene's germline CDR1 is SGHNT and CDR2 YYREEE (reference sequence). The CDR3 extends over 15 amino acids. V lost 7 bases to trimming and J lost 3 bases; unmatched junction nucleotides: 7.